These 11 T cell receptor beta chains originate from one sample sequenced in a study of T-cell memory formation after mild COVID-19. One entry per CDR3 protein, called by TCRdb with MiXCR from the 5' RACE reads. The data show a few hundred thousand distinct CDR3 sequences, roughly 15% seen once. The specimen was PBMCs or a T cell subset sorted from them (not recorded which). Source of these receptors: a man younger than 35 who had mild COVID-19 (a few samples of this study predate the infection). Cell type and time point are not known.

This clonotype was counted ten times or more. The chain carries TRBV4-2 and TRBJ2-2; unclear D gene. V lost 3 bases, J lost 4 bases, and 18 bases lay in between. This CDR3 is 17 amino acids long. Per the germline V gene, CDR1 is LGHNA and CDR2 is YNFKEQ. CDR3 in DNA: TGTGCCAGCAGCCATTCGCCGTGGGTCTCCCCCACCGGGGAGCTGTTTTTT. Residues: CASSHSPWVSPTGELFF.

This clonotype was seen a single time. Compared with germline, one end of the junction differs, possibly owing to a read error. The chain carries TRBV4-3 and TRBJ2-1; D ambiguous. Germline V CDR1 and CDR2: LGHNA, YSLEER. The CDR3 totals 13 residues. The CDR3 protein is CASSVNSYNEQLF. The CDR3 region has the DNA TGCGCCAGCAGCGTCAACTCTTACAATGAGCAGTTATTC.

This clonotype was counted a few times. The chain uses TRBV7-9 and TRBJ1-2; 7 bases agree with TRBD1. This CDR3 spans 14 amino acids. Germline CDR1 reads SEHNR; CDR2 reads FQNEAQ (reference sequence). The junction had 3 bases not matched to a gene; V was cut back by 1 base and J by 4 bases. CDR3: CASSLVAGGYGYTF. The DNA for the CDR3 is TGTGCCAGCAGCTTAGTAGCAGGGGGCTATGGCTACACCTTC.

This clonotype occurred a few times. This chain joins TRBV10-3 and TRBJ2-1, with TRBD1 identical over 8 bases. The CDR3 has 15 residues. The V and J ends lost 3 bases and 7 bases, in that order; junction bases with no gene match: 8. Germline V lookup: CDR1 ENHRY, CDR2 SYGVKD. This CDR3 is CAISDSRGRNNEQFF. The CDR3 coding sequence is TGTGCCATCAGTGATTCCAGGGGGCGTAATAATGAGCAGTTCTTC.

V usage is TRBV5-4 and J usage is TRBJ2-1; no clear D. Germline CDR1 and CDR2: SGHNT and YYREEE (reference sequence). The CDR3 has 12 amino acids. Trimming pared 2 bases from V and 3 bases from J, leaving 3 bases between. The CDR3 spells CASSFHYNEQFF. In DNA, the CDR3 is TGTGCCAGCAGCTTTCACTACAATGAGCAGTTCTTC.

This clonotype was seen a few times. In DNA form, the CDR3 reads TGTGCCACCAGTGAAGCAGGCACTGAAGCTTTCTTT. It translates to CATSEAGTEAFF. The genes are TRBV24-1 and TRBJ1-1; D remains unclear. V was clipped by 4 bases and J by 4 bases, with 6 bases between them. Germline V gives CDR1 KGHDR, CDR2 SFDVKD. CDR3 size: 12 residues.

The chain employs TRBV27 and TRBJ1-6, with TRBD1 matching 8 bases. CDR1 is MNHEY and CDR2 is SMNVEV in the germline V gene (reference sequence). V lost 2 bases and J lost 10; bases outside the gene matches: 10. CDR3 length: 16 residues. The CDR3 spells CASSLDRGFARSPLHF. CDR3 sequence (DNA): TGTGCCAGCAGTTTAGACAGGGGATTCGCTCGGTCACCCCTCCACTTT.

This clonotype was counted between two and nine times. The chain recombines TRBV7-8 with TRBJ1-1; D not certain. Germline values: CDR1 SGHVS, CDR2 FQNEAQ. The CDR3 contains 13 residues. V dropped 3 bases and J dropped 3 bases, with 8 bases sitting between them. CDR3 residues: CASSFLTDTEAFF. CDR3 DNA: TGTGCCAGCAGCTTCCTCACAGACACTGAAGCTTTCTTT.

This clonotype has more than one count but fewer than ten. This CDR3 reads CASSLVAGGNQPQHF. CDR3 nucleotides: TGTGCCAGCAGCTTGGTAGCAGGGGGCAATCAGCCCCAGCATTTT. The V call is TRBV5-5, the J call TRBJ1-5; D possibly corresponds to TRBD1 (6 bases). CDR1 and CDR2 (germline): SGHKS, YYEKEE (reference sequence). V was cut by 0 bases and J by 2 bases, with 9 bases left in between. The CDR3 contains 15 residues.

A few counts support this clonotype. The genes are TRBV24-1 and TRBJ2-1; TRBD2 matches 7 bases. Germline CDR1 and CDR2: KGHDR and SFDVKD. V shed 8 bases, J shed 8 bases, and the junction held 17 bases outside the gene matches. CDR3 length: 16 residues. The CDR3 region has the DNA TGTGCCACCATGGGGCAGGGCAGACGGGGGGTCTATGAGCAGTTCTTC. It is translated as CATMGQGRRGVYEQFF.

V is TRBV23-1 and J is TRBJ2-2; D is unresolved. TRBV23-1 is treated as an ORF (open reading frame) with a function not yet certain. The length of the CDR3 is 9 residues. V lost 9 bases, J lost 5 bases, and 1 base lay in between. In nucleotides, the CDR3 is TGCGCCAGAACCGGGGAGCTGTTTTTT. Protein sequence: CARTGELFF.